A selection of T cell receptor beta chains follows, all from one sample in a study of cytomegalovirus exposure and HLA in healthy donors. Some clones are missing from TCRdb's copy, which holds only in-frame ones; the method was immunoSEQ multiplex PCR. With about 88,000 clones in the sample, the ten largest clones hold more than 5.5%. Sequencing used PBMCs. All receptors derive from a girl aged 10 to 17 in good health and CMV-seropositive. Both conserved end residues are part of each CDR3. D genes are given only for firm matches.

length	V	D	J	DNA	CDR3
16	TRBV15	TRBD2	TRBJ2-1	TGTGCCACCAGCAGAGATGGGACTAGCTCCTACAATGAGCAGTTCTTC	CATSRDGTSSYNEQFF
15	TRBV27	.	TRBJ2-3	TGTGCCAGCAGTTTGAGGGGGGGGCTGGGAGATACGCAGTATTTT	CASSLRGGLGDTQYF
20	TRBV4-3	TRBD2	TRBJ2-5	TGCGCCAGCAGCCAAGAAGATCCGCGACTAGCGGGGTACTCCTTTCTGACCCAGTACTTC	CASSQEDPRLAGYSFLTQYF
15	TRBV30	.	TRBJ1-2	TGTGCCTGGAGTTTAAAACAAGGACAAGACTATGGCTACACCTTC	CAWSLKQGQDYGYTF
11	TRBV2	.	TRBJ1-2	TGTGCCAATCGACAGGTCTATGGCTACACCTTC	CANRQVYGYTF
14	TRBV6-5	TRBD1	TRBJ1-5	TGTGCCAGCAACAGGACAGGGGTGTATCAGCCCCAGCATTTT	CASNRTGVYQPQHF
15	TRBV7-6	TRBD2	TRBJ2-7	TGTGCCAGCAGCTTAAGGGGAGGGTCGGCCTACGAGCAGTACTTC	CASSLRGGSAYEQYF
14	TRBV2	.	TRBJ2-3	TGTGCCAGCAGTCGATTCACTAGCACAGATACGCAGTATTTT	CASSRFTSTDTQYF
15	TRBV6-1	.	TRBJ2-1	TGTGCCAGCGGACCCGGGACACGGCCATACAATGAGCAGTTCTTC	CASGPGTRPYNEQFF
14	TRBV7-9	.	TRBJ1-1	TGTGCCAGCAGGGCTGCGGAATACGCCCCTGAAGCTTTCTTT	CASRAAEYAPEAFF
12	TRBV7-9	.	TRBJ1-1	TGTGCCAGCAACGAGATGAACACTGAAGCTTTCTTT	CASNEMNTEAFF
13	TRBV9	.	TRBJ2-1	TGTGCCAGCAGCACCGGAGGGGTGGGTGAGCAGTTCTTC	CASSTGGVGEQFF
14	TRBV28	.	TRBJ1-2	TGTGCCAGCAGTTTACTCCAGGGGAGCTATGGCTACACCTTC	CASSLLQGSYGYTF
14	TRBV2	.	TRBJ2-3	TGTGCCACCAGGCGGGGACAGATCACAGATACGCAGTATTTT	CATRRGQITDTQYF
13	TRBV6-5	TRBD1	TRBJ2-1	TGTGCCAGCATTGGGACAGGGCCCAATGAGCAGTTCTTC	CASIGTGPNEQFF
18	TRBV5-1	TRBD1	TRBJ1-1	TGCGCCAGCAGCTTGGACGCAGACAGGGCGGCGAGGTTGACTGAAGCTTTCTTT	CASSLDADRAARLTEAFF
15	TRBV6-5	.	TRBJ2-1	TGTGCCAGCAGTTACTACGGAAAGGAGAACAATGAGCAGTTCTTC	CASSYYGKENNEQFF
14	TRBV7-9	.	TRBJ1-1	TGTGCCAGCAGCTTAGGGGGCAGGGGCACTGAAGCTTTCTTT	CASSLGGRGTEAFF
14	TRBV7-9	.	TRBJ1-1	TGTGCCAGCAGCTCCCCCACAGTGAACACTGAAGCTTTCTTT	CASSSPTVNTEAFF
15	TRBV7-9	TRBD1	TRBJ2-6	TGTGCCAGCAGCTTACAGGGGGCGGGGGCCAACGTCCTGACTTTC	CASSLQGAGANVLTF
15	TRBV6-1	TRBD1	TRBJ1-2	TGTGCCAGCAGTGAAGCAGGGACAGGGGGCGATGGCTACACCTTC	CASSEAGTGGDGYTF
14	TRBV13	TRBD1	TRBJ2-7	TGTGCCAGCAGCCCCCCCGGGACAGCCTACGAGCAGTACTTC	CASSPPGTAYEQYF
12	TRBV30	TRBD2	TRBJ2-1	TGTGCCTGGACACTAGCGGGGGGGGCACAGTTCTTC	CAWTLAGGAQFF
19	TRBV28	.	TRBJ1-1	TGTGCCAGCAGCTTACCCGCGGGGGGGGCGAGGGTACTGAACACTGAAGCTTTCTTT	CASSLPAGGARVLNTEAFF
12	TRBV5-1	.	TRBJ2-1	TGCGCCAGCAGCCTCCCTAGCAATGAGCAGTTCTTC	CASSLPSNEQFF
15	TRBV7-9	TRBD2	TRBJ2-7	TGTGCCAGCAGCTTAGCCGGGGGGGCTGCCTACGAGCAGTACTTC	CASSLAGGAAYEQYF
17	TRBV6-1	TRBD1	TRBJ1-5	TGTGCCAGCAGTGCCTACCGGGGACAGCTCGGGGTATTGCCCCAGCATTTT	CASSAYRGQLGVLPQHF
14	TRBV4-3	TRBD1	TRBJ2-5	TGCGCCAGCAGCCAAGGACAGGGGTGGGAGACCCAGTACTTC	CASSQGQGWETQYF
13	TRBV19	.	TRBJ2-7	TGTGCCACTACACAGGGCCCGTCCTACGAGCAGTACTTC	CATTQGPSYEQYF
14	TRBV28	TRBD2	TRBJ2-1	TGTGCCAGCCTAACGGGGGGGGGCAGCGCTGAGCAGTTCTTC	CASLTGGGSAEQFF
15	TRBV6-4	TRBD1	TRBJ1-6	TGTGCCAGCAGTGTCGGACAGGGTCATAATTCACCCCTCCACTTT	CASSVGQGHNSPLHF
16	TRBV5-1	TRBD1	TRBJ2-6	TGCGCCAGCAGCTTGGAACAGGGGGCTGGGGCCAACGTCCTGACTTTC	CASSLEQGAGANVLTF
12	TRBV7-9	.	TRBJ2-2	TGTGCCAGCAGCTTTCAAACCGGGGAGCTGTTTTTT	CASSFQTGELFF
13	TRBV30	.	TRBJ1-6	TGTGCCTGGAGTGCTGGCGGGAACTCACCCCTCCACTTT	CAWSAGGNSPLHF
14	TRBV27	.	TRBJ1-2	TGTGCCAGCAGTTTAGGGAGCTCAGTCTATGGCTACACCTTC	CASSLGSSVYGYTF
11	TRBV5-6	.	TRBJ1-1	TGTGCCAGCAGCCGACAGGTTGAAGCTTTCTTT	CASSRQVEAFF
17	TRBV19	TRBD1	TRBJ1-5	TGTGCCAGTAGTATAGATCGGGACAGTCTAAGCAATCAGCCCCAGCATTTT	CASSIDRDSLSNQPQHF
11	TRBV5-6	.	TRBJ2-5	TGTGCCAGCAGCCTCCAAGAGACCCAGTACTTC	CASSLQETQYF
15	TRBV7-9	.	TRBJ1-1	TGTGCCAGCAGCGGACCCGGGGGGGAGACGACTGAAGCTTTCTTT	CASSGPGGETTEAFF
13	TRBV30	.	TRBJ1-2	TGTGCCTGCCCTACTTCCGGGGGGCTACGCTACACCTTC	CACPTSGGLRYTF
14	TRBV7-9	TRBD1	TRBJ2-7	TGTGCCAGCGGGGGACAGGGGGCATCCTACGAGCAGTACTTC	CASGGQGASYEQYF